The present T cell receptor beta chain was sequenced within a study of monozygotic twins with inflammatory bowel disease. CDR1 is SQVTM, CDR2 ANQGSEA, per germline. This CDR3 spans 16 amino acids. TCRdb re-analyzed the 5' RACE reads; it lists each CDR3 protein once, without DNA. This specimen shows about 130,000 distinct CDR3 sequences; the ten leading clones hold roughly 1.2%. The template was total RNA from whole blood, with no T cell sorting. The TCR sequence derives from a human donor with ulcerative colitis or Crohn's disease, or a healthy co-twin of an affected twin (not recorded which). V is TRBV29-1 and J is TRBJ2-2; TCRdb selects TRBD2, and the lack of DNA leaves this call unchecked. The sample comprised blood. CDR3 loop: CSVPGLAGGPIGELFF.